This is a list of T cell receptor beta chains from one sample in a study of blood T cell repertoires in COVID-19. TCRdb keeps only in-frame clones here, not all; method: immunoSEQ multiplex PCR. The profile shows about 44,000 clones, over 75% of them singletons. Sequencing input: peripheral blood. These TCRs come from a woman between 35 and 50 years old with acute or convalescent COVID-19. CDR3s include the opening cysteine and the closing phenylalanine or tryptophan. The D gene is left open where the match is weak. Size is omitted from some rows. Given values are once, few, many or a class for expanded clones.

>TRBJ1-1|-|-|TRBV9
CASSGENTEAFF
TGTGCCAGCAGCGGCGAGAACACTGAAGCTTTCTTT
>TRBJ2-1|-|-|TRBV13
CASSLEGGSNEQFF
TGTGCCAGCAGCTTAGAGGGGGGGTCGAATGAGCAGTTCTTC
>TRBJ1-2|-|TRBD1|TRBV10-3
CAISTGQGYSGYTF
TGTGCCATCAGTACAGGACAGGGGTACTCTGGCTACACCTTC
>TRBJ2-3|-|TRBD2|TRBV9
CASSVAGTSGARDTQYF
TGTGCCAGCAGCGTTGCCGGGACTAGCGGCGCCCGAGATACGCAGTATTTT
>TRBJ2-7|-|-|TRBV7-2
CASSLLPYEQYF
TGTGCCAGCAGCCTTCTCCCCTACGAGCAGTACTTC
>TRBJ2-2|-|TRBD2|TRBV4-3
CASSQEWTAGTSAKTGELFF
TGCGCCAGCAGCCAAGAGTGGACAGCCGGGACTAGCGCTAAAACCGGGGAGCTGTTTTTT
>TRBJ1-1|-|-|TRBV12-5
CASGATRDTEAFF
TGTGCTAGTGGCGCGACACGAGACACTGAAGCTTTCTTT
>TRBJ2-2|-|TRBD1|TRBV18
CASSLLRTGSNTGELFF
TGTGCCAGCTCACTACTACGGACAGGGTCGAACACCGGGGAGCTGTTTTTT
>TRBJ1-1|-|-|TRBV11-3
CASSFRVNTEAFF
TGTGCCAGCAGCTTCAGGGTGAACACTGAAGCTTTCTTT
>TRBJ2-7|-|-|TRBV28
CASSLYQSSSYEQYF
TGTGCCAGCAGTTTATACCAGTCCTCCTCCTACGAGCAGTACTTC
>TRBJ1-4|-|TRBD1|TRBV9
CASSVGAGGGPGSEKLFF
TGTGCCAGCAGCGTAGGGGCAGGGGGCGGCCCGGGATCGGAAAAACTGTTTTTT
>TRBJ1-1|-|-|TRBV19
CASRQGLIPEAFF
TGTGCCAGTAGACAGGGTTTAATACCTGAAGCTTTCTTT
>TRBJ1-4|-|TRBD1|TRBV4-2
CASSPDRGGEKLFF
TGTGCCAGCAGCCCCGACAGGGGAGGGGAAAAACTGTTTTTT
>TRBJ2-1|-|TRBD2|TRBV9
CASSPRLAGGYYNEQFF
TGTGCCAGCAGCCCGCGACTAGCGGGAGGTTACTACAATGAGCAGTTCTTC
>TRBJ1-2|-|TRBD1|TRBV29-1
CSAAVTGLVPNYGYTF
TGCAGCGCCGCGGTGACAGGGTTAGTACCTAACTATGGCTACACCTTC
>TRBJ2-5|-|TRBD1|TRBV24-1
CATSDSRTGGERETQYF
TGTGCCACCAGTGATTCCCGGACAGGGGGCGAGCGAGAGACCCAGTACTTC
>TRBJ2-4|-|-|TRBV18
CASSPGGAKNIQYF
TGTGCCAGCTCACCAGGGGGGGCCAAAAACATTCAGTACTTC
>TRBJ2-3|-|-|TRBV19
CASSKASDTDTQYF
TGTGCCAGTAGTAAGGCTAGCGACACAGATACGCAGTATTTT
>TRBJ1-4|-|-|TRBV28
CASTLGGVREKLFF
TGTGCCAGCACCCTAGGGGGTGTTCGTGAAAAACTGTTTTTT
>TRBJ2-3|-|-|TRBV5-1
CASSLNPGDTDTQYF
TGCGCCAGCAGCTTGAATCCGGGAGACACAGATACGCAGTATTTT
>TRBJ2-3|-|TRBD2|TRBV28
CASSFSSGGSTDTQYF
TGTGCCAGCAGTTTCTCTAGCGGGGGGTCCACAGATACGCAGTATTTT
>TRBJ1-1|-|-|TRBV30
CAWSASSGTEAFF
TGTGCCTGGTCTGCTTCCTCGGGGACTGAAGCTTTCTTT
>TRBJ1-6|few|-|TRBV6-4
CASSTGTSPLHF
TGTGCCAGCAGTACAGGGACCTCACCCCTCCACTTT
>TRBJ2-7|-|TRBD1|TRBV6-5
CASRATAGTGAEQYF
TGTGCCAGCAGGGCTACGGCCGGGACAGGGGCCGAGCAGTACTTC
>TRBJ1-2|-|-|TRBV5-6
CASSLIRANYGYTF
TGTGCCAGCAGCTTGATCCGTGCTAACTATGGCTACACCTTC
>TRBJ1-4|-|TRBD1|TRBV4-1
CASSQDRDRVATNEKLFF
TGCGCCAGCAGCCAAGACCGGGACAGGGTTGCAACTAATGAAAAACTGTTTTTT
>TRBJ2-7|-|-|TRBV29-1
CSVSIPSYEQYF
TGCAGCGTGAGTATTCCCTCCTACGAGCAGTACTTC
>TRBJ2-7|once|TRBD1|TRBV9
CASSVGTGPYEQYF
TGTGCCAGCAGCGTAGGGACAGGACCCTACGAGCAGTACTTC
>TRBJ2-2|-|TRBD1|TRBV15
CATSRDGTDTGELFF
TGTGCCACCAGCAGAGATGGGACAGACACCGGGGAGCTGTTTTTT
>TRBJ1-6|few|-|TRBV7-2
CASSLIGTGNSPLHF
TGTGCCAGCAGCTTAATTGGAACGGGGAATTCACCCCTCCACTTT
>TRBJ2-5|-|TRBD1|TRBV28
CASSFRDRLQETQYF
TGTGCCAGCAGTTTTAGGGACAGGCTCCAAGAGACCCAGTACTTC
>TRBJ2-7|-|-|TRBV7-8
CASSLVSGKEYF
TGTGCCAGCAGCTTAGTTTCAGGAAAGGAGTACTTC
>TRBJ1-1|-|TRBD1|TRBV13
CASSPTGGNTEAFF
TGTGCCAGCAGCCCGACAGGGGGGAACACTGAAGCTTTCTTT
>TRBJ2-2|-|TRBD2|TRBV6-5
CASSYLADNTGELFF
TGTGCCAGCAGTTACCTAGCGGACAACACCGGGGAGCTGTTTTTT
>TRBJ2-5|-|TRBD1|TRBV27
CASSRDRRHEETQYF
TGTGCCAGCAGCCGGGACAGGCGGCACGAAGAGACCCAGTACTTC
>TRBJ2-7|-|TRBD1|TRBV6-2/TRBV6-3
CASSYSGTGSSYEQYF
TGTGCCAGCAGTTACTCCGGGACAGGAAGCTCCTACGAGCAGTACTTC
>TRBJ1-5|-|TRBD1|TRBV2
CASSARTGRNQPQHF
TGTGCCAGCAGTGCCCGGACAGGGCGAAATCAGCCCCAGCATTTT
>TRBJ2-7|-|TRBD1|TRBV7-3
CASSPTGGNYEQYF
TGTGCCAGCAGCCCCACAGGGGGCAACTACGAGCAGTACTTC
>TRBJ1-4|-|TRBD1|TRBV5-5
CASSLRLDRGTQANEKLFF
TGTGCCAGCAGCTTACGGTTGGACAGGGGGACTCAGGCTAATGAAAAACTGTTTTTT
>TRBJ1-2|-|-|TRBV7-2
CASVLGGGAVYGYTF
TGTGCCAGCGTCCTAGGAGGGGGGGCGGTCTATGGCTACACCTTC
>TRBJ2-7|-|TRBD1|TRBV18
CASSPTTGHEQYF
TGTGCCAGCTCACCGACGACAGGGCACGAGCAGTACTTC
>TRBJ1-1|-|-|TRBV28
CASSFVTTRGTEAFF
TGTGCCAGCAGTTTCGTAACCACAAGGGGCACTGAAGCTTTCTTT
>TRBJ1-1|-|-|TRBV5-4
CASSLQDTEAFF
TGTGCCAGCAGCTTGCAGGACACTGAAGCTTTCTTT
>TRBJ1-1|once|-|TRBV30
CAWSRDSRENTEAFF
TGTGCCTGGAGCCGAGACAGTAGGGAAAACACTGAAGCTTTCTTT
>TRBJ2-3|-|-|TRBV28
CASSSPRGTSTDTQYF
TGTGCCAGCAGTTCCCCTCGCGGGACTAGCACAGATACGCAGTATTTT
>TRBJ2-7|-|TRBD2|TRBV20-1
CSASGGEGYEQYF
TGCAGTGCTAGTGGGGGGGAGGGGTACGAGCAGTACTTC
>TRBJ1-3|-|TRBD1|TRBV7-2
CASSPRGAGNTIYF
TGTGCCAGCAGCCCCAGGGGGGCTGGAAACACCATATATTTT